This T cell receptor (beta chain) stems from a study of blood T cell repertoires in COVID-19. In its sample, this clone was seen once. Other DNA sequences from this sample encode an identical CDR3 as well. Using immunoSEQ multiplex PCR, the repertoire was profiled, and TCRdb retains in-frame clones only, with some absent. Of hundreds of thousands of clones in the sample, roughly 85% were seen once. Germline loops: CDR1 LGHNA, CDR2 YNFKEQ. CDR3 length equals 14 residues. The V gene lost 0 bases and the J gene lost 2 bases, with 6 bases spanning the gap. This TCR was recovered from a man aged 45-65 years with active or convalescent COVID-19. The chain has TRBV4-2 and TRBJ2-3; D remains unclear. The sequencing sample was made of peripheral blood. The CDR3 nucleotides are TGTGCCAGCAGCCAAGAGGCCTCCACAGATACGCAGTATTTT. Amino acid sequence: CASSQEASTDTQYF.